Given below is one TCR beta chain in context. Antigen: not known. Other DNA sequences within the sample encode an identical CDR3. Per germline, CDR1 MGHRA and CDR2 YSYEKL. The CDR3 is 15 amino acids. Losses at the gene ends were 3 bases for V and 2 bases for J; bases not matched to a gene: 3. The sample comes from a study of shared clonotypes between healthy human individuals. CD8 cells regarded as naive lacked CD45RO, were positively chosen for CCR7, and omitted terminally differentiated effector memory CD45RA+ cells. Findings and limits, study-wide: The rarefaction results pointed to incomplete sorted-subset sequencing despite large depth.

Original data processing: Filtering differed because ImmunoSEQ produced junction-only sequences that carried no quality scores. The method was immunoSEQ multiplex PCR; TCRdb's version includes in-frame clones alone and lacks a portion of them. V and J calls and clone size are those listed in that table; D and trimming were worked out from the DNA. The table lists millions of clones, roughly 94% of them singletons. Sequenced input: naive CD8+ T cells sorted from blood. The TCR sequence derives from a man younger than 35 in good health. The V and J genes are TRBV4-1 and TRBJ2-5, with TRBD2 identical over 10 bases. The chain's CDR3 is CASSHRTSGQETQYF. Written as DNA, the CDR3 is TGCGCCAGCAGCCACCGGACTAGCGGACAAGAGACCCAGTACTTC.